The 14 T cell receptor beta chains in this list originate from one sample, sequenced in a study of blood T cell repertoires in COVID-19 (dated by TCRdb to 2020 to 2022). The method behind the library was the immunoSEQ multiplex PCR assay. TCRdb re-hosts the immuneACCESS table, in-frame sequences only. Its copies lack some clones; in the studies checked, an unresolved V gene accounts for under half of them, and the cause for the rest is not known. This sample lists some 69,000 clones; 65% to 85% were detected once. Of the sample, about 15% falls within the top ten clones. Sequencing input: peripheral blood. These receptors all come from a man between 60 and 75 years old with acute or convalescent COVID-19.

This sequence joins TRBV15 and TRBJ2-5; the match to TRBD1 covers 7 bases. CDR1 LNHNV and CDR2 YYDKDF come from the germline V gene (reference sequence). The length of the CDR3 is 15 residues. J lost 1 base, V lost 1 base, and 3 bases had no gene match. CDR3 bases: TGTGCCACCAGCAGAGTGGCAGGGGGCCAAGAGACCCAGTACTTC. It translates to CATSRVAGGQETQYF.

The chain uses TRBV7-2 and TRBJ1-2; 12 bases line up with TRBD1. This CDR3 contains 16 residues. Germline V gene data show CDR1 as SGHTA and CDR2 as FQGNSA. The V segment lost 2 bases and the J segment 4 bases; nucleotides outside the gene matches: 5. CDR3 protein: CASSLRDRGHSYGYTF. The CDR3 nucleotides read TGTGCCAGCAGCTTACGGGACAGGGGGCATAGCTATGGCTACACCTTC.

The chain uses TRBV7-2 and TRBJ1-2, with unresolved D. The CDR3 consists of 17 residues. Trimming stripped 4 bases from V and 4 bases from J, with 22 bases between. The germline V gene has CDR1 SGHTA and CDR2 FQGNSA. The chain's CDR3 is CASSSTGLRASSYGYTF. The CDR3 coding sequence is TGTGCCAGCAGCTCGACTGGGTTGAGGGCTTCGAGCTATGGCTACACCTTC.

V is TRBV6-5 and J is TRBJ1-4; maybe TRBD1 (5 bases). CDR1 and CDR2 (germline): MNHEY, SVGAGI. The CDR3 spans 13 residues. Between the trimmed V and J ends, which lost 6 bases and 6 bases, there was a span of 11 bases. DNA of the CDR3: TGTGCCAGCAGGCGGTCGGGGGATGAAAAACTGTTTTTT. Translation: CASRRSGDEKLFF.

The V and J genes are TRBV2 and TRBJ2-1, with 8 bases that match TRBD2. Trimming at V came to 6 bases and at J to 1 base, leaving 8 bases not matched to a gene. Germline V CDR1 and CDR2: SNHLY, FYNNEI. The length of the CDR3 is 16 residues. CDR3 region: CASSPLGGASYNEQFF. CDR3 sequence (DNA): TGTGCCAGCAGCCCGCTCGGGGGGGCGTCCTACAATGAGCAGTTCTTC.

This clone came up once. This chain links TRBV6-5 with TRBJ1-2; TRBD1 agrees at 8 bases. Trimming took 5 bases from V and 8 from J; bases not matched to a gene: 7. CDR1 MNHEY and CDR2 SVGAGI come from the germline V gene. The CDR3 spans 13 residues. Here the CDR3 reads CASSTDRVAGYTF. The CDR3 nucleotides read TGTGCCAGCAGTACGGACAGGGTCGCGGGCTACACCTTC.

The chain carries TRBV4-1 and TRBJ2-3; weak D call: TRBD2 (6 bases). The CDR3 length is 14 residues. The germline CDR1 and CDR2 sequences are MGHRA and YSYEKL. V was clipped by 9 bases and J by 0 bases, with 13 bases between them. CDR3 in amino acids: CASGGMDSTDTQYF. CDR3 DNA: TGCGCCAGTGGGGGGATGGACAGCACAGATACGCAGTATTTT.

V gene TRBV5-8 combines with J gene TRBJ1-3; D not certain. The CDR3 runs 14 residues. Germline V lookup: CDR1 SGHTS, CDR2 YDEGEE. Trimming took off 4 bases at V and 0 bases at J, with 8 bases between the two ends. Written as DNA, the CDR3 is TGTGCCAGCAGCCTCGGGTACTCTGGAAACACCATATATTTT. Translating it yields CASSLGYSGNTIYF.

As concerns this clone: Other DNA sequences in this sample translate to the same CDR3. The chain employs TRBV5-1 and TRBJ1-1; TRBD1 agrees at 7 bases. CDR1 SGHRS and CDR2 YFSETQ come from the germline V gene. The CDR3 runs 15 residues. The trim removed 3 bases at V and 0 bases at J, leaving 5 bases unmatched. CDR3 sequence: CASSYPGTVNTEAFF. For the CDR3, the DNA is TGCGCCAGCAGCTACCCCGGGACAGTGAACACTGAAGCTTTCTTT.

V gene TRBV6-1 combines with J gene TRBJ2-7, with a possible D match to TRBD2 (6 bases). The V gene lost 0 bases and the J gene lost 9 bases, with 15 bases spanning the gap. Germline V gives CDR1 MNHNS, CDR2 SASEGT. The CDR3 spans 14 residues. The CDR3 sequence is CASSEARGTHPQYF. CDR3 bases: TGTGCCAGCAGTGAAGCGCGGGGAACCCACCCGCAGTACTTC.

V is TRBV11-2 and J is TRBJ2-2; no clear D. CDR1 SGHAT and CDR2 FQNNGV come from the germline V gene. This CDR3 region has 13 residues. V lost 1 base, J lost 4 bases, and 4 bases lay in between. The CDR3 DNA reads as TGTGCCAGCAGCTTAGCGGGCACCGGGGAGCTGTTTTTT. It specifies CASSLAGTGELFF.

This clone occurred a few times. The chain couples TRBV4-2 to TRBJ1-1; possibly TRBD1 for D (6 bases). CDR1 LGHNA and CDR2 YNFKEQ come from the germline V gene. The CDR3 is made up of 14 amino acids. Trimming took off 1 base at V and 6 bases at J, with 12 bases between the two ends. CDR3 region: CASSQVTGPPEAFF. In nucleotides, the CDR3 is TGTGCCAGCAGCCAAGTTACAGGGCCCCCTGAAGCTTTCTTT.

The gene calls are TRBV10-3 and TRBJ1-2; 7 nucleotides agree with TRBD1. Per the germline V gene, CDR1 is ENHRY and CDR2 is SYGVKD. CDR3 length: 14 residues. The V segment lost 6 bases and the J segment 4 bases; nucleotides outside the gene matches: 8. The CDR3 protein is CAIRGTEGSYGYTF. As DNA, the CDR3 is TGTGCCATCAGAGGGACAGAAGGCAGCTATGGCTACACCTTC.

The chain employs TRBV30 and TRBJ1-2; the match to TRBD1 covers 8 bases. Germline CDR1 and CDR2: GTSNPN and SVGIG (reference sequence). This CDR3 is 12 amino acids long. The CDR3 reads CLGTGTGYGYTF. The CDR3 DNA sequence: TGTTTGGGGACCGGGACAGGCTATGGCTACACCTTC.